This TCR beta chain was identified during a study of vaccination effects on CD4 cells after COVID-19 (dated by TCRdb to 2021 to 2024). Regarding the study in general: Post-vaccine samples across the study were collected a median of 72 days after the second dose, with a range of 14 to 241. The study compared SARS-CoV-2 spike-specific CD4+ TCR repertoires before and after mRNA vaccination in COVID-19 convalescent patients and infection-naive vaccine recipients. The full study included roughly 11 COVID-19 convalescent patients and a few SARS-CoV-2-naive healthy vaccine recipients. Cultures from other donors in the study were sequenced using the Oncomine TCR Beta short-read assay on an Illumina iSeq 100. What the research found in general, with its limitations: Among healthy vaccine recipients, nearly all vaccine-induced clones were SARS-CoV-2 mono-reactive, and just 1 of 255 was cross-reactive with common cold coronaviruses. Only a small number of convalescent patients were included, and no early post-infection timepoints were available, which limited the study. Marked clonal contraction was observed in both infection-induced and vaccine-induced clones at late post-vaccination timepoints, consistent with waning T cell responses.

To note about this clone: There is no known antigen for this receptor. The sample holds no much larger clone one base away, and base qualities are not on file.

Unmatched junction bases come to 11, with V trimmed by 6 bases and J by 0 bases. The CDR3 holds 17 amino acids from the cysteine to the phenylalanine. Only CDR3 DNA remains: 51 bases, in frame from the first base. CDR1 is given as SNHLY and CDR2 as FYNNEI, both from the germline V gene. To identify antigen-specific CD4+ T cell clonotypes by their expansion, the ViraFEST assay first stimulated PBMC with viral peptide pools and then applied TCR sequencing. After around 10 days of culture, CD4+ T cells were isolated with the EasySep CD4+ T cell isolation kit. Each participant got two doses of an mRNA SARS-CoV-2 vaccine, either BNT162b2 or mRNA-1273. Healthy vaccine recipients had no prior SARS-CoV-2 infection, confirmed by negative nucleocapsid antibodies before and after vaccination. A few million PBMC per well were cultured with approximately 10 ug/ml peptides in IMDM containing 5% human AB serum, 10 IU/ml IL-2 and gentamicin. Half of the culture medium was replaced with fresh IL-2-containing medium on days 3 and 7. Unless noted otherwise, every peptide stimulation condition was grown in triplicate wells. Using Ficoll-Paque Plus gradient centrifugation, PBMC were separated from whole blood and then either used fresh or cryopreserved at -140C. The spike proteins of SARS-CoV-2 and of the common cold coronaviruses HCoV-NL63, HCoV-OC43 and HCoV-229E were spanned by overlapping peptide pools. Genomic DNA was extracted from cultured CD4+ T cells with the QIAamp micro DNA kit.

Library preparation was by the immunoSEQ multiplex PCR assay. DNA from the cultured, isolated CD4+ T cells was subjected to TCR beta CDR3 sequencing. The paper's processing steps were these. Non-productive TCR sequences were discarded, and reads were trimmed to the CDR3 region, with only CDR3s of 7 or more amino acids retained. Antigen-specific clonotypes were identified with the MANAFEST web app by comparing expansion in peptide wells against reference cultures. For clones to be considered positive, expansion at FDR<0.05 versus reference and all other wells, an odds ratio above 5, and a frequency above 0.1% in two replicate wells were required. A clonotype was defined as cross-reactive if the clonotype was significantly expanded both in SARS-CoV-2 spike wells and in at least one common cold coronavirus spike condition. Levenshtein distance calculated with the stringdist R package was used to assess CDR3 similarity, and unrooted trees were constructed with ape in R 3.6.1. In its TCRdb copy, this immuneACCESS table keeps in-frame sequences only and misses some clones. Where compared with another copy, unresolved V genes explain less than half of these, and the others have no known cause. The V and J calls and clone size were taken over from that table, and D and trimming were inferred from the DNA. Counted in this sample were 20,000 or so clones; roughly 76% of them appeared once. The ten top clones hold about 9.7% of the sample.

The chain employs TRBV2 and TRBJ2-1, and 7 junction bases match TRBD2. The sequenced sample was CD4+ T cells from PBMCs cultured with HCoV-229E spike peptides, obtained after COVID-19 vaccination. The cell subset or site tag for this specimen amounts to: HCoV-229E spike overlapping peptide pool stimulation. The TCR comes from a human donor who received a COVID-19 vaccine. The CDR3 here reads CASRNLAGVGSYNEQFF. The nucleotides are TGTGCCAGCAGGAACCTGGCGGGGGTTGGCTCCTACAATGAGCAGTTCTTC.